The 23 T cell receptor beta chains presented below share a single source sample, sequenced in a study of T cell changes during pregnancy in multiple sclerosis. Only in-frame clones appear in the TCRdb table, and some are missing; sequencing was by immunoSEQ multiplex PCR. The table shows approximately 20,000 clones, with 80% to 90% occurring only once. The material was CD8+ T cells from peripheral blood mononuclear cells, obtained in the second trimester of pregnancy. The source of these receptors is a female donor in good health, enrolled as a control in a pregnancy study.

The J gene is TRBJ2-1, the V gene TRBV6-4; TRBD2 agrees at 13 bases. CDR1 MRHNA and CDR2 SNTAGT come from the germline V gene. With 0 bases clipped from V and 4 bases from J, the junction kept 3 bases outside the gene matches. The CDR3 covers 17 residues. The CDR3 sequence: CASSDSTSGRPYNEQFF. CDR3 in DNA: TGTGCCAGCAGTGACTCGACTAGCGGGAGGCCTTACAATGAGCAGTTCTTC.

In this sample, this clone turned up once. The gene calls are TRBV5-1 and TRBJ1-1, with 9 bases that match TRBD1. Germline trimming cut 4 bases from V and 5 bases from J; bases unmatched to any gene: 6. Germline V gene sequence: CDR1 SGHRS, CDR2 YFSETQ. The CDR3 is made up of 14 amino acids. The CDR3 sequence is CASSVGQGRTEAFF. The CDR3 DNA follows: TGCGCCAGCAGCGTGGGACAGGGAAGAACTGAAGCTTTCTTT.

The rearrangement joins TRBV10-2 to TRBJ2-4; possible D gene TRBD1, 5 bases. CDR1 WSHSY and CDR2 SAAADI come from the germline V gene. The CDR3 contains 16 residues. Trimming removed 6 bases at V and 1 base at J, with 16 bases between. The CDR3 spells CASRTPGIFAKNIQYF. The CDR3 region has the DNA TGCGCCAGCAGAACCCCAGGGATTTTCGCCAAAAACATTCAGTACTTC.

The rearrangement uses TRBV30 and TRBJ1-1; possible D gene TRBD1, 6 bases. V was trimmed by 0 bases and J by 3 bases, leaving 14 bases between them. In germline, CDR1 is GTSNPN, CDR2 SVGIG (reference sequence). The CDR3 contains 15 residues. The DNA for the CDR3 is TGTGCCTGGAGTGTACCCCAGGGGAAGGACACTGAAGCTTTCTTT. It translates to CAWSVPQGKDTEAFF.

This chain joins TRBV27 and TRBJ2-7; D possibly corresponds to TRBD2 (6 bases). The CDR3 has 13 amino acids. V lost 5 bases to trimming and J lost 3 bases, with 11 bases between them. From germline, CDR1 is MNHEY and CDR2 SMNVEV (reference sequence). The CDR3 coding sequence is TGTGCCAGCAGTCCGGGACTCGACTACGAGCAGTACTTC. This gives the protein CASSPGLDYEQYF.

The CDR3 DNA reads TGTGCCAGCAGCTTAGCACAACTAGCGGGAGACTGGGAGACCCAGTACTTC. It translates to CASSLAQLAGDWETQYF. The V call is TRBV7-8, the J call TRBJ2-5, with 11 bases matching TRBD2. Per the germline V gene, CDR1 is SGHVS and CDR2 is FQNEAQ. The CDR3 loop spans 17 amino acids. After removal of 0 bases from V and 5 bases from J, the junction contained 8 bases not matched to a gene. The variable domain in full, completed from reference TRBV7-8 and TRBJ2-5, reads GAGVSQSPRYKVAKRGQDVALRCDPISGHVSLFWYQQALGQGPEFLTYFQNEAQLDKSGLPSDRFFAERPEGSVSTLKIQRTQQEDSAVYLCASSLAQLAGDWETQYFGPGTRLLVL.

As DNA, the CDR3 is TGTGCCTCAACCCCCGGGTCAGTTGAAGCTTTCTTT. Translated: CASTPGSVEAFF. The chain employs TRBV6-6 and TRBJ1-1; no definite D call. Germline CDR1 is MNHNY and CDR2 is SVGAGI (reference sequence). This CDR3 is built from 12 residues. V dropped 11 bases and J dropped 7 bases, with 17 bases sitting between them.

V gene TRBV2 combines with J gene TRBJ1-6; D might be TRBD1 (6 bases). In germline, CDR1 is SNHLY, CDR2 FYNNEI. This CDR3 is 14 amino acids long. Between the trimmed V and J ends, which lost 7 bases and 6 bases, there was a span of 13 bases. The CDR3 nucleotides read TGTGCCAGCATCATCATGGACAGTAATTCACCCCTCCACTTT. It specifies CASIIMDSNSPLHF.

This clone was observed a single time. The chain is built from TRBV14 and TRBJ2-1, with D possibly TRBD1 on 6 matching bases. CDR3 length equals 14 residues. V lost 7 bases to trimming and J lost 8 bases, with 18 bases between them. Germline V gene lookup returns CDR1 SGHDN and CDR2 FVKESK. The DNA of the CDR3 is TGTGCCAGCACCCGATACGCACAGGGCGATGAGCAGTTCTTC. Protein sequence: CASTRYAQGDEQFF.

This chain links TRBV27 with TRBJ1-1; a weak D match, TRBD1 (5 bases). CDR1 and CDR2 (germline): MNHEY, SMNVEV (reference sequence). This CDR3 has 15 residues. Between the trimmed V and J ends, which lost 8 bases and 4 bases, there was a span of 20 bases. The CDR3 spells CASSWITGVGTEAFF. The CDR3 DNA follows: TGTGCCAGCTCCTGGATAACGGGGGTTGGCACTGAAGCTTTCTTT.

This sequence joins TRBV2 and TRBJ1-1; 9 nucleotides align to TRBD1. This CDR3 region has 14 residues. Losses at the gene ends were 6 bases for V and 3 bases for J; bases not matched to a gene: 5. Germline V CDR1 and CDR2: SNHLY, FYNNEI. CDR3 protein: CASSQGQGYTEAFF. The CDR3, as DNA: TGTGCCAGCAGCCAGGGACAGGGCTACACTGAAGCTTTCTTT.

The rearrangement uses TRBV9 and TRBJ1-2; TRBD1 matches 7 bases. V trimming: 4 bases; J trimming: 0 bases; junction bases outside the gene matches: 9. The germline V gene has CDR1 SGDLS and CDR2 YYNGEE. CDR3 size: 16 residues. The CDR3 here is CASSSTGDVPNYGYTF. Here the CDR3 DNA reads TGTGCCAGCAGCTCAACAGGGGACGTGCCTAACTATGGCTACACCTTC.

The rearrangement uses TRBV4-1 and TRBJ2-2; D may be TRBD1 (5 bases). CDR3 length: 17 amino acids. V dropped 0 bases and J dropped 1 base, with 12 bases sitting between them. CDR1 and CDR2 (germline): MGHRA, YSYEKL. The CDR3 region has the DNA TGCGCCAGCAGCCAAGATCGGGCAGGGCTGAACACCGGGGAGCTGTTTTTT. Its translation: CASSQDRAGLNTGELFF.

The chain joins TRBV4-1 to TRBJ1-3; a weak D match, TRBD1 (5 bases). Trimming stripped 4 bases from V and 0 bases from J, with 13 bases between. CDR3 size: 16 residues. Germline V gene data show CDR1 as MGHRA and CDR2 as YSYEKL. In nucleotides, the CDR3 is TGCGCCAGCAGCCCCATTTTCGGGGGCTCTGGAAACACCATATATTTT. Residues: CASSPIFGGSGNTIYF.

On this clone: The germline gene is not matched at one end of the junction; a read error may be the cause. The chain joins TRBV7-9 to TRBJ1-1; 7 bases are shared with TRBD1. The CDR3 length is 14 residues. Germline loops: CDR1 SEHNR, CDR2 FQNEAQ (reference sequence). The CDR3 protein is CAGSSTGVNTEAFF. The CDR3, as DNA: TGTGCCGGCAGCTCCACAGGGGTGAACACTGAAGCTTTCTTT.

The V gene is TRBV28, the J gene TRBJ2-5; 9 bases map to TRBD2. CDR3 length equals 16 residues. The V segment lost 2 bases and the J segment 0 bases; nucleotides outside the gene matches: 4. Germline CDR1 and CDR2: MDHEN and SYDVKM. Here the CDR3 reads CASSLRLAGNQETQYF. The CDR3 nucleotides read TGTGCCAGCAGTTTACGGCTAGCGGGGAACCAAGAGACCCAGTACTTC.

This chain links TRBV11-1 with TRBJ2-1, with 7 nucleotides matching TRBD2. Losses at the gene ends were 5 bases for V and 2 bases for J; bases not matched to a gene: 6. CDR3 length equals 15 residues. The germline V gene encodes CDR1 SGHAT and CDR2 FQDESV (reference sequence). The DNA for the CDR3 is TGTGCCAGCAGCCTCGATGCGGGAGCCTACAATGAGCAGTTCTTC. Translating it yields CASSLDAGAYNEQFF.

The gene calls are TRBV7-6 and TRBJ2-1; TRBD2 matches at 7 bases. V was pared by 5 bases and J by 5 bases, with 9 bases of the junction left unmatched. Germline values: CDR1 SGHVS, CDR2 FNYEAQ. The CDR3 contains 15 residues. The CDR3 sequence: CASSPTITSDNEQFF. The CDR3 DNA follows: TGTGCCAGCAGCCCGACGATTACTAGCGACAATGAGCAGTTCTTC.

The rearrangement joins TRBV27 to TRBJ2-2; TRBD2 is a possible D gene (5 bases). The V gene lost 8 bases and the J gene lost 4 bases, with 17 bases spanning the gap. The CDR3 has 15 residues. The germline V gene encodes CDR1 MNHEY and CDR2 SMNVEV (reference sequence). CDR3 residues: CASLEGARGTGELFF. CDR3 nucleotide sequence: TGTGCCAGCCTCGAGGGAGCTCGCGGCACCGGGGAGCTGTTTTTT.

V gene TRBV6-1 combines with J gene TRBJ2-3, with TRBD2 matching 15 bases. Trimming removed 6 bases from V and 4 bases from J; junction bases left unmatched: 2. Germline V gives CDR1 MNHNS, CDR2 SASEGT. The CDR3 spans 15 residues. The CDR3 DNA follows: TGTGCCAGCAGCGGGACTAGCGGGGGGTCAGATACGCAGTATTTT. Its protein product is CASSGTSGGSDTQYF.

J is TRBJ2-7 and V is TRBV5-6; 7 nucleotides match TRBD1. V lost 3 bases, J lost 3 bases, and 15 bases stayed unmatched. Germline loops: CDR1 SGHDT, CDR2 YYEEEE. This CDR3 has 17 amino acids. The chain's CDR3 is CASSSRHRWSGGYEQYF. In DNA form, the CDR3 reads TGTGCCAGCAGCTCAAGACACCGGTGGTCAGGGGGCTACGAGCAGTACTTC.

This chain uses TRBV14 with TRBJ2-7; maybe TRBD1 (5 bases). The CDR3 covers 13 residues. Looked up from germline, CDR1 is SGHDN and CDR2 is FVKESK. The V gene lost 1 base and the J gene lost 7 bases, with 11 bases spanning the gap. CDR3: CASSQVQGGEQYF. The CDR3 nucleotides read TGTGCCAGCAGCCAAGTCCAGGGCGGTGAGCAGTACTTC. Full variable domain (rest looked up from reference TRBV14 and TRBJ2-7): EAGVTQFPSHSVIEKGQTVTLRCDPISGHDNLYWYRRVMGKEIKFLLHFVKESKQDESGMPNNRFLAERTGGTYSTLKVQPAELEDSGVYFCASSQVQGGEQYFGPGTRLTVT.

The gene calls are TRBV6-1 and TRBJ1-1; D gene unclear. This CDR3 spans 13 amino acids. The germline V gene encodes CDR1 MNHNS and CDR2 SASEGT. V was clipped by 3 bases and J by 0 bases, with 5 bases between them. The CDR3: CASSDKMNTEAFF. The CDR3 DNA reads as TGTGCCAGCAGTGATAAAATGAACACTGAAGCTTTCTTT.